This paragraph covers one T cell receptor beta chain sequence. Across 20 to 25 US areas, participants ranged in age from about 18 to 90 years. The data belong to a study of blood T cell repertoires in COVID-19. Overall study context: COVID-19 samples collected from the United States, Italy and Spain covered acute and convalescent phases. In each case, the material was cDNA or gDNA derived from T cells, B-cell-depleted T cells, or PBMCs.

Original methodology: Amplified reference gene primers provided the basis for estimating nucleated cell counts. This table comes from immunoSEQ multiplex PCR, and its TCRdb copy is limited to in-frame clones, with some not included. That table gives V, J and clone size, and the DNA gave D and trimming. Among about 400,000 clones, around 89% were seen once, and the ten largest hold around 0.97%. Input material: PBMCs or T cells enriched from blood (not recorded which). This TCR was recovered from a woman aged 30 to 39 with acute COVID-19.

The CDR3: CASSRRTLDRALNSPLHF. The CDR3 DNA reads TGTGCCAGCAGCCGAAGGACCCTGGACAGAGCCTTAAATTCACCCCTCCACTTT. The chain carries TRBV3-1 (or the pseudogene TRBV3-2) and TRBJ1-6, with TRBD1 as a possible D gene (6 bases). V was cut by 4 bases and J by 7 bases, with 23 bases left in between. The V gene's germline CDR1 is LGHDT and CDR2 YNNKEL (reference sequence). This CDR3 spans 18 amino acids.